This TCR beta chain was observed in a study of blood T cell repertoires in COVID-19. Overall study: Samples came from the United States, Italy and Spain, spanning acute and convalescent COVID-19.

Source study methods: Estimation of nucleated cell counts was performed using reference gene primer amplification. Libraries were prepared by immunoSEQ multiplex PCR; TCRdb keeps only in-frame clonotypes and omits some of them. V and J calls and clone size come straight from that table; D and trimming were deduced from the DNA. The sample yields some 52,000 clones, about 88% seen once. The CDR3 loop spans 14 amino acids. Germline-derived CDR1 and CDR2 are SGHVS and FQNEAQ. V lost 5 bases, J lost 3 bases, and 5 bases stayed unmatched. Sequencing input: peripheral blood. The receptor comes from a human donor with active COVID-19. The donor label of this sample is uncertain. The rearrangement joins TRBV7-8 to TRBJ2-3, with TRBD2 matching over 7 bases. For the CDR3, the DNA is TGTGCCAGCAGCCAGTACGGGGGGACAGATACGCAGTATTTT. This translates into CASSQYGGTDTQYF. Supplemented by reference TRBV7-8 and TRBJ2-3, the full variable domain reads GAGVSQSPRYKVAKRGQDVALRCDPISGHVSLFWYQQALGQGPEFLTYFQNEAQLDKSGLPSDRFFAERPEGSVSTLKIQRTQQEDSAVYLCASSQYGGTDTQYFGPGTRLTVL.